Each of the 24 T cell receptor beta chains below was sequenced from the same sample in a study of blood T cell repertoires in COVID-19. The assay was immunoSEQ multiplex PCR, and TCRdb's table has in-frame clones only and misses some. This sample yields about 400,000 clones, of which 89% are seen a single time; 1% to 1.5% belongs to the top ten. Sequenced sample: peripheral blood. The receptors stem from a man between 40 and 49 years old with acute or convalescent COVID-19.

This clone was detected once. This chain joins TRBV27 and TRBJ1-2; D unresolved. V shed 5 bases and J shed 6 bases, with 16 bases lying between them. CDR3 length equals 14 residues. CDR1 and CDR2 from the germline V gene are MNHEY and SMNVEV (reference sequence). CDR3 coding DNA: TGTGCCAGCAGTCCAACTTCACAGCTGAATGGCTACACCTTC. It encodes CASSPTSQLNGYTF.

J is TRBJ1-2 and V is TRBV11-2; D may be TRBD1 (5 bases). The CDR3 totals 14 residues. CDR1 and CDR2 (germline): SGHAT, FQNNGV. V shed 1 base and J shed 4 bases, with 10 bases lying between them. The CDR3 spells CASSLGGAGYGYTF. The DNA for the CDR3 is TGTGCCAGCAGCTTAGGGGGCGCTGGCTATGGCTACACCTTC. The full variable domain, its missing parts supplied by reference TRBV11-2 and TRBJ1-2, is EAGVAQSPRYKIIEKRQSVAFWCNPISGHATLYWYQQILGQGPKLLIQFQNNGVVDDSQLPKDRFSAERLKGVDSTLKIQPAKLEDSAVYLCASSLGGAGYGYTFGSGTRLTVV.

This chain joins TRBV27 and TRBJ1-1, with D tentatively TRBD1 (5 bases). Germline loops: CDR1 MNHEY, CDR2 SMNVEV (reference sequence). Deletions cut 6 bases from V and 3 bases from J, with 14 bases between. This CDR3 region has 14 residues. The CDR3 is CASSALETDTEAFF. The CDR3 DNA sequence: TGTGCCAGCAGCGCATTGGAGACAGACACTGAAGCTTTCTTT.

CDR3 loop: CASEDRQGNTEAFF. The DNA for the CDR3 is TGTGCCAGCGAAGACCGACAGGGCAACACTGAAGCTTTCTTT. The V and J genes are TRBV28 and TRBJ1-1; TRBD1 matches 7 bases. The CDR3 contains 14 residues. Germline values: CDR1 MDHEN, CDR2 SYDVKM. J was trimmed by 2 bases and V by 8 bases; bases with no gene match: 8.

The V gene is TRBV19, the J gene TRBJ2-1, with D possibly matching TRBD1 (5 bases). The CDR3 is made up of 13 amino acids. V shed 7 bases and J shed 10 bases, with 17 bases lying between them. Germline loops: CDR1 LNHDA, CDR2 SQIVND (reference sequence). The DNA for the CDR3 is TGTGCCAGTACCAACCACAGGTTCCCGGAGCAGTTCTTC. This encodes CASTNHRFPEQFF.

This rearrangement joins TRBV7-6 to TRBJ1-2; TRBD1 might be the D (6 bases). CDR3 size: 17 residues. The V gene lost 2 bases and the J gene lost 2 bases, with 18 bases spanning the gap. Per the germline V gene, CDR1 is SGHVS and CDR2 is FNYEAQ. The CDR3 DNA reads as TGTGCCAGCAGCTTAAGTATGGGACACTTCACGAACTATGGCTACACCTTC. Residues: CASSLSMGHFTNYGYTF.

The chain couples TRBV3-1 (or the pseudogene TRBV3-2) to TRBJ1-4; D may be TRBD1 (5 bases). The length of the CDR3 is 15 residues. The V and J ends lost 3 bases and 9 bases respectively, with 17 bases between them. Germline CDR1 reads LGHDT; CDR2 reads YNNKEL (reference sequence). The CDR3 region has the DNA TGTGCCAGCAGCCAGTCAGGGATGAACAGGCAAAAACTGTTTTTT. It specifies CASSQSGMNRQKLFF.

The chain links TRBV13 to TRBJ1-6; a possible D gene is TRBD1 (5 bases). V lost 4 bases and J lost 5, with 9 bases in between. The CDR3 is made up of 14 amino acids. Germline loops: CDR1 PRHDT, CDR2 FYEKMQ (reference sequence). The CDR3 region has the DNA TGTGCCAGCAGCTCATTAGGGGATAATTCACCCCTCCACTTT. This translates into CASSSLGDNSPLHF.

The chain joins TRBV2 to TRBJ2-7; D is uncertain. V gave up 4 bases and J gave up 4 bases, with 5 bases separating them. The CDR3 is made up of 11 amino acids. Germline V gene sequence: CDR1 SNHLY, CDR2 FYNNEI. The CDR3: CASSAQYEQYF. In nucleotides, the CDR3 is TGTGCCAGCAGTGCCCAATACGAGCAGTACTTC.

As DNA, the CDR3 is TGTGCCAGCAGCAAAGACAACTCCTACGAGCAGTACTTC. It is translated as CASSKDNSYEQYF. The V call is TRBV21-1, the J call TRBJ2-7; no check of the table's D call, TRBD1, against the DNA was made. TRBV21-1 is deemed a pseudogene. The CDR3 has 13 amino acids.

Turning to this clone: A read error may account for a junction end that differs from germline. The chain recombines TRBV19 with TRBJ2-2; a weak D match, TRBD2 (6 bases). Germline V gives CDR1 LNHDA, CDR2 SQIVND (reference sequence). The CDR3 runs 11 residues. Here the CDR3 reads CASSKDGGLFF. CDR3 in DNA: TGTGCCAGTAGTAAGGACGGGGGGCTGTTTTTT.

This chain joins TRBV6-2 or TRBV6-3 and TRBJ2-1; D gene unclear. Germline-derived CDR1 and CDR2 are MNHEY and SVGEGT. CDR3 length: 13 amino acids. V was shortened by 6 bases and J by 4 bases, with 10 bases between the two germline ends. In DNA form, the CDR3 reads TGTGCCAGCAGCCCCGCCGAGTACAATGAGCAGTTCTTC. Amino acids: CASSPAEYNEQFF.

The chain is built from TRBV27 and TRBJ2-1; 8 nucleotides line up with TRBD2. V trimming: 9 bases; J trimming: 0 bases; junction bases outside the gene matches: 4. CDR1 MNHEY and CDR2 SMNVEV come from the germline V gene (reference sequence). The CDR3 is 14 amino acids. The CDR3 loop is CASRGGSSYNEQFF. CDR3 bases: TGTGCCAGTCGGGGGGGGAGCTCCTACAATGAGCAGTTCTTC.

This clone has just one count. The V and J genes are TRBV28 and TRBJ1-2; no clear D gene. The ends were cut back, 6 bases at V and 7 bases at J, with 21 bases in the middle. This CDR3 has 15 amino acids. Germline CDR1 reads MDHEN; CDR2 reads SYDVKM. This CDR3 is CASSSFNRWEGGYTF. As DNA, the CDR3 is TGTGCCAGCAGCTCTTTTAATAGGTGGGAGGGTGGCTACACCTTC.

The chain carries TRBV4-1 and TRBJ1-2, with 9 bases matching TRBD1. The germline V gene encodes CDR1 MGHRA and CDR2 YSYEKL. J lost 4 bases, V lost 4 bases, and 7 bases had no gene match. The CDR3 consists of 15 residues. CDR3 DNA: TGCGCCAGCAGCCCGGGACAGGGCCTCTCCTATGGCTACACCTTC. This sequence encodes CASSPGQGLSYGYTF.

The chain is built from TRBV7-6 and TRBJ1-2; D call uncertain. Trimming pared 5 bases from V and 6 bases from J, leaving 13 bases between. The CDR3 runs to 13 residues. CDR1 SGHVS and CDR2 FNYEAQ come from the germline V gene. CDR3 in DNA: TGTGCCAGCAGCCCCTCGGGCGGGAATGGCTACACCTTC. Translating gives CASSPSGGNGYTF.

This clone has a single count. The rearrangement links TRBV30 to TRBJ1-1, with TRBD1 identical over 11 bases. The length of the CDR3 is 14 residues. The germline V gene has CDR1 GTSNPN and CDR2 SVGIG (reference sequence). This CDR3 reads CAGRGTGGGTEAFF. CDR3 bases: TGTGCTGGGCGGGGGACAGGGGGAGGGACTGAAGCTTTCTTT.

The chain recombines TRBV2 with TRBJ1-1, with 10 nucleotides matching TRBD1. CDR1 and CDR2 from the germline V gene are SNHLY and FYNNEI. CDR3 length equals 12 residues. With V trimmed by 9 bases and J by 5 bases, 3 bases remained unmatched. The CDR3 region has the DNA TGTGCCAGTAGGACAGGGGGAACTGAAGCTTTCTTT. It specifies CASRTGGTEAFF. The variable domain in full, with the rest retrieved from reference TRBV2 and TRBJ1-1, is EPEVTQTPSHQVTQMGQEVILRCVPISNHLYFYWYRQILGQKVEFLVSFYNNEISEKSEIFDDQFSVERPDGSNFTLKIRSTKLEDSAMYFCASRTGGTEAFFGQGTRLTVV.

V is TRBV28 and J is TRBJ1-2; no clear D gene. CDR1 is MDHEN and CDR2 is SYDVKM in the germline V gene. The V and J ends lost 6 bases and 0 bases respectively, with 11 bases between them. This CDR3 is 14 amino acids long. The CDR3 sequence is CASSRLGANYGYTF. In DNA form, the CDR3 reads TGTGCCAGCAGCAGACTGGGTGCTAACTATGGCTACACCTTC.

The chain employs TRBV2 and TRBJ1-2; D possibly corresponds to TRBD1 (5 bases). Germline V lookup: CDR1 SNHLY, CDR2 FYNNEI. There are 13 residues in the CDR3. The V gene lost 6 bases and the J gene lost 4 bases, with 12 bases spanning the gap. In DNA form, the CDR3 reads TGTGCCAGCAGACAGGTTCAGGGCTATGGCTACACCTTC. Translated, it gives CASRQVQGYGYTF. The entire variable domain, with the rest obtained from reference TRBV2 and TRBJ1-2, is as follows: EPEVTQTPSHQVTQMGQEVILRCVPISNHLYFYWYRQILGQKVEFLVSFYNNEISEKSEIFDDQFSVERPDGSNFTLKIRSTKLEDSAMYFCASRQVQGYGYTFGSGTRLTVV.

The rearrangement joins TRBV5-1 to TRBJ1-5; no firm D call. The V end lost 0 bases, the J end lost 0 bases, and 7 bases lay between the germline ends. CDR3 size: 15 residues. The germline V gene has CDR1 SGHRS and CDR2 YFSETQ. CDR3 sequence (DNA): TGCGCCAGCAGCTTGGAGGCAGGTAGCAATCAGCCCCAGCATTTT. This encodes CASSLEAGSNQPQHF.

The CDR3 here is CASSSLAGENTGELFF. The CDR3 DNA is TGTGCCAGCAGTTCCCTAGCGGGAGAGAACACCGGGGAGCTGTTTTTT. The rearrangement joins TRBV27 to TRBJ2-2; 10 nucleotides line up with TRBD2. The CDR3 runs to 16 residues. After removal of 4 bases from V and 1 base from J, the junction contained 3 bases not matched to a gene. The germline CDR1 and CDR2 sequences are MNHEY and SMNVEV (reference sequence).

The rearrangement uses TRBV7-6 and TRBJ2-5, with 9 bases identical to TRBD2. CDR1 and CDR2 (germline): SGHVS, FNYEAQ. The CDR3 is made up of 17 amino acids. The V gene end was trimmed by 5 bases and the J gene end by 7 bases; junction bases not matched to a gene: 17. This CDR3 is CASSHDRTSAKLGTQYF. The CDR3 region has the DNA TGTGCCAGCAGCCACGACAGGACTAGCGCCAAACTTGGGACCCAGTACTTC.

This chain links TRBV19 with TRBJ1-5; no definite D call. Germline lookup yields CDR1 LNHDA and CDR2 SQIVND (reference sequence). The CDR3 runs 12 residues. V lost 8 bases and J 1 base, leaving 6 bases between the germline ends. Here the CDR3 DNA reads TGTGCCAGTCGAGGCAGCAATCAGCCCCAGCATTTT. The encoded protein is CASRGSNQPQHF.